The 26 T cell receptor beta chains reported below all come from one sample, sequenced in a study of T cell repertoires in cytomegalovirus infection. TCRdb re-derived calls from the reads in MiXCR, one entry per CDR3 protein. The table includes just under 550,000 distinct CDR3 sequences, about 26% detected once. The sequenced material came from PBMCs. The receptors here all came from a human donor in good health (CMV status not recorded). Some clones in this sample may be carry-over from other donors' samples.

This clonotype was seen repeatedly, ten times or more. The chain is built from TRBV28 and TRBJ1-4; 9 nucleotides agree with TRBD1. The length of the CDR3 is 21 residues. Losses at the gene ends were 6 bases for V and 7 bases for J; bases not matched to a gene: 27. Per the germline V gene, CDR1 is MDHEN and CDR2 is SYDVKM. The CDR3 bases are TGTGCCAGCAGCGACCGTGGACTCCGGGACAGGGTTTTCAAGGGGATTGAAAAACTGTTTTTT. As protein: CASSDRGLRDRVFKGIEKLFF.

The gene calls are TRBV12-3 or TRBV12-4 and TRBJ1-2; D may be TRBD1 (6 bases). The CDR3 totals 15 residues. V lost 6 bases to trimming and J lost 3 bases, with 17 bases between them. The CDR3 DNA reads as TGTGCCAGCAGCCGGACAGCCGGGGGTTACTATGGCTACACCTTC. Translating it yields CASSRTAGGYYGYTF.

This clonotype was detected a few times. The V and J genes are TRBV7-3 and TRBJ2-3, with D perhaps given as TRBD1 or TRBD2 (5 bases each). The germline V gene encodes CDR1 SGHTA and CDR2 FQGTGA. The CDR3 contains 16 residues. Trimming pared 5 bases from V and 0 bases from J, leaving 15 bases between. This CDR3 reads CASSEGYAESTDTQYF. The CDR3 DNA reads TGTGCCAGCAGCGAGGGGTACGCGGAGAGCACAGATACGCAGTATTTT. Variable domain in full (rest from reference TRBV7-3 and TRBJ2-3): GAGVSQTPSNKVTEKGKYVELRCDPISGHTALYWYRQSLGQGPEFLIYFQGTGAADDSGLPNDRFFAVRPEGSVSTLKIQRTERGDSAVYLCASSEGYAESTDTQYFGPGTRLTVL.

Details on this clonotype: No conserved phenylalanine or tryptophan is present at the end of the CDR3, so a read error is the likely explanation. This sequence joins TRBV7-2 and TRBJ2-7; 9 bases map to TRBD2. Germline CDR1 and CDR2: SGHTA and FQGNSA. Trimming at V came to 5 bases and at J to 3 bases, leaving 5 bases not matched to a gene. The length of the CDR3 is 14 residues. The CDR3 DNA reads TGTGCCAGCAGCATATTGACTAGCGGCTACGAGCAGTACCTC. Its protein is CASSILTSGYEQYL.

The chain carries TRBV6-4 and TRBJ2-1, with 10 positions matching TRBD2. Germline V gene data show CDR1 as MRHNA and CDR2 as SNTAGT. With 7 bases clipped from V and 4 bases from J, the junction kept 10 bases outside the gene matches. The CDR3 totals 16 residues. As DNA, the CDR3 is TGTGCCAGCACTCTGTCTGGACTAGCGGAATACAATGAGCAGTTCTTC. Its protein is CASTLSGLAEYNEQFF.

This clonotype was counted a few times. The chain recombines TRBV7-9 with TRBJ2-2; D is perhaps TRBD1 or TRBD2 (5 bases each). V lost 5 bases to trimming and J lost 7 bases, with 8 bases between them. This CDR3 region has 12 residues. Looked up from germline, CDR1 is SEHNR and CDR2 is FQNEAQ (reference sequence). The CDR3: CASSRGVGELFF. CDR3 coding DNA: TGTGCCAGCAGCCGAGGGGTCGGGGAGCTGTTTTTT.

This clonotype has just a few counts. The CDR3 spells CASSWTGEETQYF. DNA of the CDR3: TGTGCCAGCAGCTGGACAGGGGAAGAGACCCAGTACTTC. The chain recombines TRBV7-2 with TRBJ2-5, with 9 bases lining up with TRBD1. The CDR3 spans 13 residues. In germline, CDR1 is SGHTA, CDR2 FQGNSA. Trimming cost V 4 bases and J 3 bases; bases outside gene matches: 0.

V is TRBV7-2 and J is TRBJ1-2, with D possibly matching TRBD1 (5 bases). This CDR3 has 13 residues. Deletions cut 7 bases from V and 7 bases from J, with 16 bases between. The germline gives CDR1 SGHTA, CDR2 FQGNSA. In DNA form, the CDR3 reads TGTGCCAGCACCCGACAAGGGGTTGGTGGCTACACCTTC. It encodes CASTRQGVGGYTF.

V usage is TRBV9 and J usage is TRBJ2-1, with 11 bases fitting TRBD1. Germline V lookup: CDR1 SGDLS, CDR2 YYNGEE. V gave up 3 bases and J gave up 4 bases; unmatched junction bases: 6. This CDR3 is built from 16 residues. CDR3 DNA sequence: TGTGCCAGCAGCGGACCCGGGACAGGGGGTTACAATGAGCAGTTCTTC. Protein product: CASSGPGTGGYNEQFF.

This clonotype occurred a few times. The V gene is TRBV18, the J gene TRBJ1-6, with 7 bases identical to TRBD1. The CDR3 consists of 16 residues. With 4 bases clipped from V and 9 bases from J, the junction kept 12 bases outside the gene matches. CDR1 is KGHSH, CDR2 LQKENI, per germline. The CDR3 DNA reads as TGTGCCAGCTCACTCGGGACAGCGGGGTCAAGTTCACCCCTCCACTTT. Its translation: CASSLGTAGSSSPLHF.

CDR3 coding DNA: TGTGCCAGCAGCCCCGGAACCCTAGCCAAAAACATTCAGTACTTC. Translation: CASSPGTLAKNIQYF. The chain combines TRBV28 with TRBJ2-4; D gene unclear. Germline CDR1 MDHEN, CDR2 SYDVKM. The CDR3 is 15 residues long. Trimming cost V 6 bases and J 0 bases, with 12 bases left between them.

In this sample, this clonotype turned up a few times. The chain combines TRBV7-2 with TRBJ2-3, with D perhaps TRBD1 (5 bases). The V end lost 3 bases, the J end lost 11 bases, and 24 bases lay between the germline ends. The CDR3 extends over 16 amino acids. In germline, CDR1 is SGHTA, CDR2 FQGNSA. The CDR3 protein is CASSLGPVGPQGGQYF. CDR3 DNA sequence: TGTGCCAGCAGCTTGGGTCCGGTGGGTCCTCAGGGTGGGCAGTATTTT.

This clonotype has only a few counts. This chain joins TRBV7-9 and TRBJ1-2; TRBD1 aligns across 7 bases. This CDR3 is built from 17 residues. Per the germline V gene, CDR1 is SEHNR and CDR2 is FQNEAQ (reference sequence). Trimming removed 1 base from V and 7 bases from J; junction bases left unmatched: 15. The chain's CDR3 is CASSLGQGWEGGRGYTF. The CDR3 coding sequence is TGTGCCAGCAGCTTAGGACAGGGATGGGAAGGCGGTCGTGGCTACACCTTC. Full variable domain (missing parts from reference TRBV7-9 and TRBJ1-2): DTGVSQNPRHKITKRGQNVTFRCDPISEHNRLYWYRQTLGQGPEFLTYFQNEAQLEKSRLLSDRFSAERPKGSFSTLEIQRTEQGDSAMYLCASSLGQGWEGGRGYTFGSGTRLTVV.

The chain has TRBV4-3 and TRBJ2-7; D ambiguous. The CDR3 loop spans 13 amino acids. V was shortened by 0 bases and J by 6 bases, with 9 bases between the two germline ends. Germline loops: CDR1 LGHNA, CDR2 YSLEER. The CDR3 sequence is CASSQEGWGEQYF. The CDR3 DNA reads TGCGCCAGCAGCCAAGAAGGCTGGGGCGAGCAGTACTTC.

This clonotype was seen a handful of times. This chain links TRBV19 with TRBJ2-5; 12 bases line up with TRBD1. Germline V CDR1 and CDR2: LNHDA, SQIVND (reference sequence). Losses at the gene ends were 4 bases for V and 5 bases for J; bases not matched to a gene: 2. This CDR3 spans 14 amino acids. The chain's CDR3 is CASSTGQGAETQYF. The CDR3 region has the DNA TGTGCCAGTAGTACGGGACAGGGGGCGGAGACCCAGTACTTC.

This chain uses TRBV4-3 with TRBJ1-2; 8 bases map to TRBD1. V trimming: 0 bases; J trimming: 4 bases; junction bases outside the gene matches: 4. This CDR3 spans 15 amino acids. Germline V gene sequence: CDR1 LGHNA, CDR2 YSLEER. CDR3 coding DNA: TGCGCCAGCAGCCAAGATGTTACAGGGGGCTATGGCTACACCTTC. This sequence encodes CASSQDVTGGYGYTF.

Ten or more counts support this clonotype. The CDR3 protein is CASSLGLRSNQPQHF. CDR3 sequence (DNA): TGTGCCAGCAGCTTAGGGCTTAGGAGCAATCAGCCCCAGCATTTT. The chain employs TRBV7-2 and TRBJ1-5; D unclear. Trimming took off 1 base at V and 1 base at J, with 8 bases between the two ends. Germline values: CDR1 SGHTA, CDR2 FQGNSA. The CDR3 runs to 15 residues.

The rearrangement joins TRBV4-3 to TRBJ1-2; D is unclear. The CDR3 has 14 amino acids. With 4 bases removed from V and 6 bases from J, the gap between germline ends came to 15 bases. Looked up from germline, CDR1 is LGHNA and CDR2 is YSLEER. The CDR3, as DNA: TGCGCCAGCAGCCCCCAAAGAGGGTGGGATGGCTACACCTTC. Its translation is CASSPQRGWDGYTF.

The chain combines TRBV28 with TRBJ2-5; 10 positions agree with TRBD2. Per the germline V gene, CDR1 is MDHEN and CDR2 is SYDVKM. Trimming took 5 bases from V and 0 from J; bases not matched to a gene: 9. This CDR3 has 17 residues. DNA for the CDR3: TGTGCCAGCAGTCGTCTAGCGGGAGATACGCACCAAGAGACCCAGTACTTC. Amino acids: CASSRLAGDTHQETQYF.

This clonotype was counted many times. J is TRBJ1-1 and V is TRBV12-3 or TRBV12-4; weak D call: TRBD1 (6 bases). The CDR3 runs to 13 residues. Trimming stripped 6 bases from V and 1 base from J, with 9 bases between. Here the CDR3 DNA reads TGTGCCAGCAGAAGGACAGAGAACACTGAAGCTTTCTTT. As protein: CASRRTENTEAFF.

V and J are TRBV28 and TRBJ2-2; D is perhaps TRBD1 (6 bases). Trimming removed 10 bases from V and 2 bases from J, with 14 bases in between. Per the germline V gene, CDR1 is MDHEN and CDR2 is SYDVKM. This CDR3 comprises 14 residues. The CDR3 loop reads CATLGQFNTGELFF. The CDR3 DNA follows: TGTGCCACCCTCGGACAGTTTAACACCGGGGAGCTGTTTTTT.

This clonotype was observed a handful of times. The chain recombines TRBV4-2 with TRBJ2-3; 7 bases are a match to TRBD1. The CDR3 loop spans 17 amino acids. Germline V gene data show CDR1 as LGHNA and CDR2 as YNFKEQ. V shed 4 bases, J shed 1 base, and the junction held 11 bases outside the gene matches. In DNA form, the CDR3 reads TGTGCCAGCAGCCGCACCAGGGACAGCTCCCGCACAGATACGCAGTATTTT. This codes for CASSRTRDSSRTDTQYF.

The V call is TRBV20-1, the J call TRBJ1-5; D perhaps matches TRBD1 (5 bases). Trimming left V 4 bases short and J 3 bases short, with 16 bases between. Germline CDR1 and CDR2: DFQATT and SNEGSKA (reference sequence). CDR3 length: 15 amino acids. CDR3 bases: TGCAGTGCTAATTTGGGGCGCGGCAACAATCAGCCCCAGCATTTT. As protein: CSANLGRGNNQPQHF.

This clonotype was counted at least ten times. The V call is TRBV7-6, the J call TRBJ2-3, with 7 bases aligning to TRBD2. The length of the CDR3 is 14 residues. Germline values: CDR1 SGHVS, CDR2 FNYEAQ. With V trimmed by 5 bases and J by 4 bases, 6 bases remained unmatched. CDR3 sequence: CASSPLAGADTQYF. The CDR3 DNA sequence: TGTGCCAGCAGCCCCCTGGCGGGGGCAGATACGCAGTATTTT.

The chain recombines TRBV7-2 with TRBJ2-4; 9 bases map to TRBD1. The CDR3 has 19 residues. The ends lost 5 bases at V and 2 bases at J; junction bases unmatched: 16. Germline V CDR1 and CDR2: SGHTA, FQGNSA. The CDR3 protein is CASSLEGWTGDVSKNIQYF. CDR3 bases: TGTGCCAGCAGCCTTGAGGGCTGGACAGGGGACGTATCCAAAAACATTCAGTACTTC. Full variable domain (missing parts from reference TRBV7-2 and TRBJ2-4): GAGVSQSPSNKVTEKGKDVELRCDPISGHTALYWYRQSLGQGLEFLIYFQGNSAPDKSGLPSDRFSAERTGGSVSTLTIQRTQQEDSAVYLCASSLEGWTGDVSKNIQYFGAGTRLSVL.

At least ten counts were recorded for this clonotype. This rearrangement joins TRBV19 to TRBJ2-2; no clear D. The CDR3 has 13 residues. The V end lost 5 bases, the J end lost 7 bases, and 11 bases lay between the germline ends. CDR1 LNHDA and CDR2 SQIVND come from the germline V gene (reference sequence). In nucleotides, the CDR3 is TGTGCCAGTAGTCCCCACTGGGGCGGGGAGCTGTTTTTT. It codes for CASSPHWGGELFF.